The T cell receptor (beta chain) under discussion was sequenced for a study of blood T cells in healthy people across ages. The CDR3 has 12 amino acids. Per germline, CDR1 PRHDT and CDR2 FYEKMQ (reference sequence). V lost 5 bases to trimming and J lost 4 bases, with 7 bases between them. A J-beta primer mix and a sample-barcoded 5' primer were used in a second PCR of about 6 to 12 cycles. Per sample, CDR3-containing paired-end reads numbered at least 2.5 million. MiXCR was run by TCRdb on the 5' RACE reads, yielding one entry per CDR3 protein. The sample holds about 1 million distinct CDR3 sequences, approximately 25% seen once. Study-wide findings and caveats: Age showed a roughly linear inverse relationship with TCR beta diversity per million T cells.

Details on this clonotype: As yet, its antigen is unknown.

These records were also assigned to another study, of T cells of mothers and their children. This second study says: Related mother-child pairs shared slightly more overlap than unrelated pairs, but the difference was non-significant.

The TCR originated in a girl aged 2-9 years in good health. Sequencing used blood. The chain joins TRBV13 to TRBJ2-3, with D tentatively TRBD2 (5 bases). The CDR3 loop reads CASSPDSDTQYF. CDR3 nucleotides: TGTGCCAGCAGCCCGGACTCAGATACGCAGTATTTT.